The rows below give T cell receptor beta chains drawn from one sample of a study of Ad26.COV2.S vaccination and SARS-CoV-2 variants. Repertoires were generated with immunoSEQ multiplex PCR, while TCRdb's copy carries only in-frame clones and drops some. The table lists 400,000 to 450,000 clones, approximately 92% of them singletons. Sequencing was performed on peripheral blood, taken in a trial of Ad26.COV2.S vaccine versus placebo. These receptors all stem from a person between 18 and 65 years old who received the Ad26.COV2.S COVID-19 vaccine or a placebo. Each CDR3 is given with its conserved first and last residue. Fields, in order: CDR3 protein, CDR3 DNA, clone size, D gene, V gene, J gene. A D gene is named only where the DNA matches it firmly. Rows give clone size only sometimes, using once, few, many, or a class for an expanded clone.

CASSYSVALEQYF	TGTGCCAGCAGTTACTCGGTCGCCCTCGAGCAGTACTTC	.	.	TRBV6-2/TRBV6-3	TRBJ2-7
CASSLDTSGSEQFF	TGTGCCAGCAGCTTGGACACTAGCGGTAGTGAGCAGTTCTTC	.	TRBD2	TRBV5-4	TRBJ2-1
CASSQAENTEAFF	TGTGCCAGCAGCCAAGCAGAAAACACTGAAGCTTTCTTT	.	.	TRBV14	TRBJ1-1
CASSLTGTGGYNSPLHF	TGTGCCAGCAGTCTTACCGGGACAGGGGGCTATAATTCACCCCTCCACTTT	.	TRBD1	TRBV6-6	TRBJ1-6
CASSLLRTGGSGYTF	TGTGCCAGCAGCCTGCTTAGGACAGGGGGCTCTGGCTACACCTTC	once	TRBD1	TRBV7-9	TRBJ1-2
CASSLEQGLRPQHF	TGTGCCAGCAGCTTAGAACAGGGCCTTCGGCCCCAGCATTTT	.	.	TRBV7-2	TRBJ1-5
CASSPRGPDEKLFF	TGTGCCAGCAGTCCCCGGGGGCCCGATGAAAAACTGTTTTTT	.	.	TRBV25-1	TRBJ1-4
CAWRGNRGTGYTF	TGTGCCTGGAGGGGTAACAGGGGGACTGGCTACACCTTC	.	TRBD1	TRBV30	TRBJ1-2
CASSLVPAATSTDTQYF	TGTGCCAGCAGCTTAGTTCCTGCGGCTACTAGCACAGATACGCAGTATTTT	.	.	TRBV7-2	TRBJ2-3
CASSQAHHEQYF	TGTGCCAGCAGCCAGGCCCATCACGAGCAGTACTTC	few	.	TRBV7-2	TRBJ2-7
CASSSRQGASTDTQYF	TGTGCCAGCAGCTCCCGACAGGGGGCTAGCACAGATACGCAGTATTTT	.	TRBD1	TRBV7-6	TRBJ2-3
CASSEDPGGWNTEAFF	TGTGCCAGCAGTGAAGATCCCGGAGGATGGAACACTGAAGCTTTCTTT	many	.	TRBV2	TRBJ1-1
CASSPSVSYNEQFF	TGTGCCAGCTCACCCAGCGTCTCGTACAATGAGCAGTTCTTC	.	.	TRBV18	TRBJ2-1
CASSLVAYEQYF	TGTGCCAGCAGCTTAGTGGCCTACGAGCAGTACTTC	few	.	TRBV7-2	TRBJ2-7
CASSLGQGQAYEQYF	TGTGCCAGCAGCTTGGGACAGGGACAGGCCTACGAGCAGTACTTC	.	TRBD1	TRBV5-5	TRBJ2-7
CASSVGRIYEQYF	TGTGCCAGCAGCGTGGGACGGATTTACGAGCAGTACTTC	.	.	TRBV5-6	TRBJ2-7
CASSQTSGENEQFF	TGCGCCAGCAGTCAAACTTCCGGGGAAAATGAGCAGTTCTTC	.	.	TRBV23-1	TRBJ2-1
CASSYDTRYTGELFF	TGTGCCAGCAGTTATGACACTCGTTACACCGGGGAGCTGTTTTTT	.	.	TRBV5-4	TRBJ2-2
CATSRTSGVLGSYEQYF	TGTGCCACCAGCAGAACCTCCGGGGTGTTGGGCTCCTACGAGCAGTACTTC	.	.	TRBV15	TRBJ2-7
CASTHDRGANTGELFF	TGTGCCAGCACCCACGACAGGGGCGCGAACACCGGGGAGCTGTTTTTT	.	.	TRBV21-1	TRBJ2-2
CASSPITHRLNQPQHF	TGTGCCAGCAGTCCCATCACCCATCGTCTTAATCAGCCCCAGCATTTT	.	.	TRBV6-6	TRBJ1-5
CASSLAAGVGTDTQYF	TGTGCCAGCAGCTTAGCCGCGGGGGTGGGCACAGATACGCAGTATTTT	.	TRBD2	TRBV7-2	TRBJ2-3
CAVAWGHRLWGNQPQHF	TGTGCCGTAGCCTGGGGACATCGCCTGTGGGGTAATCAGCCCCAGCATTTT	.	.	TRBV9	TRBJ1-5
CASSQEFPGQGPYEQYF	TGTGCCAGCAGCCAAGAATTCCCGGGACAGGGGCCTTACGAGCAGTACTTC	once	TRBD1	TRBV14	TRBJ2-7
CAISGLAGHLYNEQFF	TGTGCCATCAGTGGACTAGCGGGGCACCTCTACAATGAGCAGTTCTTC	.	TRBD2	TRBV10-3	TRBJ2-1
CAISEPNIADTQYF	TGTGCCATCAGTGAACCTAATATAGCAGATACGCAGTATTTT	.	.	TRBV10-3	TRBJ2-3
CASRLQKVQGDTEAFF	TGTGCCAGCAGACTCCAAAAGGTGCAGGGTGATACTGAAGCTTTCTTT	.	.	TRBV6-6	TRBJ1-1
CASSSGLAGYNEQFF	TGTGCCAGCAGCTCCGGACTAGCGGGATACAATGAGCAGTTCTTC	.	TRBD2	TRBV7-2	TRBJ2-1
CASSQDGAGVYEQYF	TGCGCCAGCAGCCAAGATGGGGCAGGAGTCTACGAGCAGTACTTC	.	.	TRBV4-3	TRBJ2-7
CASSPLAGAPYEQYF	TGTGCCAGCAGCCCCCTAGCGGGAGCTCCCTACGAGCAGTACTTC	.	TRBD2	TRBV11-2	TRBJ2-7
CASSPLGGGRRYNEQFF	TGTGCCAGCAGCCCTCTAGGGGGTGGGAGACGGTACAATGAGCAGTTCTTC	.	.	TRBV28	TRBJ2-1
CASSGSGTEETQYF	TGTGCCAGCAGCGGGTCCGGGACAGAAGAGACCCAGTACTTC	.	TRBD1	TRBV7-9	TRBJ2-5
CASSEAPSSHNYGYTF	TGTGCCAGCAGTGAAGCGCCGTCGTCCCATAACTATGGCTACACCTTC	.	.	TRBV2	TRBJ1-2
CASSQGLLLAGEETQYF	TGTGCCAGCAGCCAAGGACTACTACTAGCCGGGGAAGAGACCCAGTACTTC	.	.	TRBV14	TRBJ2-5
CASSLDRWGEQFF	TGCGCCAGCAGCTTGGACAGGTGGGGTGAGCAGTTCTTC	.	.	TRBV5-1	TRBJ2-1
CASSQDLSYGYTF	TGCGCCAGCAGCCAAGACCTAAGCTATGGCTACACCTTC	.	.	TRBV4-3	TRBJ1-2
CAIKPGTGQHFNLQETQYF	TGTGCCATCAAACCCGGGACAGGGCAACATTTTAACCTACAAGAGACCCAGTACTTC	.	TRBD1	TRBV10-3	TRBJ2-5
CASSSRGGYEQYF	TGTGCCAGCAGCTCCCGGGGGGGCTACGAGCAGTACTTC	few	TRBD2	TRBV6-6	TRBJ2-7
CASSLAPADYSGELFF	TGTGCCAGCAGCTTGGCACCCGCGGACTATTCCGGGGAGCTGTTTTTT	once	.	TRBV5-5	TRBJ2-2
CASSEYRVSNTEAFF	TGTGCCAGCAGTGAATACAGGGTATCGAACACTGAAGCTTTCTTT	.	.	TRBV6-1	TRBJ1-1
CASSSPPTGSFLDTEAFF	TGTGCCAGCAGCTCCCCCCCGACAGGTTCGTTCTTGGACACTGAAGCTTTCTTT	.	.	TRBV7-9	TRBJ1-1
CASSLVGDPAYEQYF	TGTGCCAGCAGCTTGGTGGGGGACCCTGCCTACGAGCAGTACTTC	.	.	TRBV5-5	TRBJ2-7
CASSTGIQTGLWEKLFF	TGTGCCAGTAGTACCGGCATACAAACCGGTCTTTGGGAAAAACTGTTTTTT	once	.	TRBV19	TRBJ1-4
CAWSQGGSGSDTQYF	TGTGCCTGGAGCCAAGGGGGGAGCGGGTCAGATACGCAGTATTTT	.	.	TRBV30	TRBJ2-3
CASSYQTGGAGYGYTF	TGTGCCAGCAGCTACCAGACAGGGGGTGCAGGCTATGGCTACACCTTC	.	TRBD1	TRBV7-2	TRBJ1-2
CASSYLGGHEQFF	TGTGCCAGCAGTTACTTAGGGGGGCATGAGCAGTTCTTC	.	.	TRBV6-6	TRBJ2-1